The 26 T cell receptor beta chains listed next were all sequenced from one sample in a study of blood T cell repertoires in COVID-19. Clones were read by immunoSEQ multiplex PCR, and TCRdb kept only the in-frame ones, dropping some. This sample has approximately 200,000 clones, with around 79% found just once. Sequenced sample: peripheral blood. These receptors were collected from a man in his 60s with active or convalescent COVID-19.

The chain's CDR3 is CASSLALGSTEAFF. The CDR3 nucleotides are TGTGCCAGCAGCTTGGCCCTAGGCAGCACTGAAGCTTTCTTT. The V and J genes are TRBV5-4 and TRBJ1-1; no clear D gene. The CDR3 contains 14 residues. Trimming took 0 bases from V and 4 from J, leaving 10 bases between them. Germline CDR1 is SGHNT and CDR2 is YYREEE (reference sequence).

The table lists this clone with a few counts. The CDR3 region has the DNA TGTGCCAGCAGAGGGGGGGGGCACTTCTATGGCTACACCTTC. Protein: CASRGGGHFYGYTF. V and J are TRBV2 and TRBJ1-2, with D perhaps TRBD1 (6 bases). The CDR3 is 14 residues long. Trimming shortened V by 6 bases and J by 4 bases, and 15 bases separated the two germline ends. Per the germline V gene, CDR1 is SNHLY and CDR2 is FYNNEI. The variable domain in full, completed from reference TRBV2 and TRBJ1-2, reads EPEVTQTPSHQVTQMGQEVILRCVPISNHLYFYWYRQILGQKVEFLVSFYNNEISEKSEIFDDQFSVERPDGSNFTLKIRSTKLEDSAMYFCASRGGGHFYGYTFGSGTRLTVV.

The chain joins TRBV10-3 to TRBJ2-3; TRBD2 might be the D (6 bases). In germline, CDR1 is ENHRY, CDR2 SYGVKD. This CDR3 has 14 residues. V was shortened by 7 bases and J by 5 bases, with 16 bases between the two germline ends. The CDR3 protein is CAIKVGGERDTQYF. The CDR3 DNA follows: TGTGCCATCAAGGTCGGGGGAGAGAGAGATACGCAGTATTTT.

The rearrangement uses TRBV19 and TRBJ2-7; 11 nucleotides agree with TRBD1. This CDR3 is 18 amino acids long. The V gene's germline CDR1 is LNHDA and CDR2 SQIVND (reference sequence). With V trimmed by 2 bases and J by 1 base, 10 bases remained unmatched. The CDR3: CASSIPLDRGRGSYEQYF. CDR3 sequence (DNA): TGTGCCAGTAGTATACCCCTGGACAGGGGGCGAGGATCCTACGAGCAGTACTTC.

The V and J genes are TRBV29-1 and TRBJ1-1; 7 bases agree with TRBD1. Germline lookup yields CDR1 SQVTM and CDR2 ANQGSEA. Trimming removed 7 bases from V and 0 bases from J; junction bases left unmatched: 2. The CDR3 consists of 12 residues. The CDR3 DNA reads TGCAGCGGGGGGACAGTGAACACTGAAGCTTTCTTT. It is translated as CSGGTVNTEAFF.

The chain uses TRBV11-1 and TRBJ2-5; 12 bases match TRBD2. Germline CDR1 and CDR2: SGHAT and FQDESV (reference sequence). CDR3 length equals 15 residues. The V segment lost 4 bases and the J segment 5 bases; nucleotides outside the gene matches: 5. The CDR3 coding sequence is TGTGCCAGCAGCTCGACTAGCGGGAGCGGTGAGACCCAGTACTTC. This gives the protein CASSSTSGSGETQYF.

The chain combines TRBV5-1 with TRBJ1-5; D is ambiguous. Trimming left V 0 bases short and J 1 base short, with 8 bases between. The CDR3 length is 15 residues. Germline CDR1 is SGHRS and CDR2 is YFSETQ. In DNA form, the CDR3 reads TGCGCCAGCAGCTTGGCGGGGATGAGCAATCAGCCCCAGCATTTT. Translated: CASSLAGMSNQPQHF.

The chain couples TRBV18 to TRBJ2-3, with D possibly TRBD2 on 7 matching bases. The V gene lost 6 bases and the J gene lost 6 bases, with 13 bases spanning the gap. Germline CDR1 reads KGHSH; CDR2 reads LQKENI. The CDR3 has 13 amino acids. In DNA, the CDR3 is TGTGCCAGCTCGGCGGGGGCGGGTGATACGCAGTATTTT. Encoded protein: CASSAGAGDTQYF.

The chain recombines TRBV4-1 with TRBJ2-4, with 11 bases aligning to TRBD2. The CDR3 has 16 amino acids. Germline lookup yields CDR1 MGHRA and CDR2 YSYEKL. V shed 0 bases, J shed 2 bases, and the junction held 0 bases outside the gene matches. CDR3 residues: CASSQETSGTKNIQYF. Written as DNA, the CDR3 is TGCGCCAGCAGCCAAGAGACTAGCGGGACCAAAAACATTCAGTACTTC.

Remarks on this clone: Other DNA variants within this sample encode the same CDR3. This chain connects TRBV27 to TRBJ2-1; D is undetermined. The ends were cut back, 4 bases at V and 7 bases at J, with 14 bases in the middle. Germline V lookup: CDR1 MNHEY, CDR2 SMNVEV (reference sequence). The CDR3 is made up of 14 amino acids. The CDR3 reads CASSSPAGSNEQFF. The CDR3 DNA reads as TGTGCCAGCAGTTCCCCAGCAGGCTCGAATGAGCAGTTCTTC.

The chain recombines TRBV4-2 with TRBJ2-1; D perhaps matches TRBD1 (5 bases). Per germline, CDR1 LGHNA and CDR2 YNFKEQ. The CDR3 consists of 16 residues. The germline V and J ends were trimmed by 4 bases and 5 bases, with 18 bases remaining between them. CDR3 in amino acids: CASSPAAGNIDNEQFF. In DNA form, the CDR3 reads TGTGCCAGCAGCCCGGCAGCAGGGAATATCGACAATGAGCAGTTCTTC.

The DNA of the CDR3 is TGTGCCAGCTCACTGACTAGCGGGAGAGGTGAGCAGTTCTTC. It is translated as CASSLTSGRGEQFF. J is TRBJ2-1 and V is TRBV18, with 12 bases lining up with TRBD2. Germline CDR1 is KGHSH and CDR2 is LQKENI. There are 14 residues in the CDR3. The trim removed 4 bases at V and 9 bases at J, leaving 4 bases unmatched. The variable domain in full, with the rest retrieved from reference TRBV18 and TRBJ2-1, is NAGVMQNPRHLVRRRGQEARLRCSPMKGHSHVYWYRQLPEEGLKFMVYLQKENIIDESGMPKERFSAEFPKEGPSILRIQQVVRGDSAAYFCASSLTSGRGEQFFGPGTRLTVL.

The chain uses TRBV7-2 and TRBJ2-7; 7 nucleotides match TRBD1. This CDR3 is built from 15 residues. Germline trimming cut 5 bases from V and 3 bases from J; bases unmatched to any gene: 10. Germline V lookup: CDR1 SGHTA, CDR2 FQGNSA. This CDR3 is CASSITGTEYYEQYF. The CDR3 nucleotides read TGTGCCAGCAGCATAACAGGGACAGAATACTACGAGCAGTACTTC.

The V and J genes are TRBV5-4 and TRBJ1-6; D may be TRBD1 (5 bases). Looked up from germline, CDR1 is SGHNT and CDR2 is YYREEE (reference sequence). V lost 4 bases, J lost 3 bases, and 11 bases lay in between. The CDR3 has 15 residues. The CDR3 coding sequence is TGTGCCAGCAGCACCCCGGGACTCTATAATTCACCCCTCCACTTT. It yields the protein CASSTPGLYNSPLHF.

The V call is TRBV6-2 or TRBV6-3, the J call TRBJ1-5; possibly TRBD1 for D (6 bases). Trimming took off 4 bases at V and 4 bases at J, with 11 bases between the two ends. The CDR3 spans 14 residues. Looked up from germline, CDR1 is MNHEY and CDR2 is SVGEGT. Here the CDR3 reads CASSFHRDNQPQHF. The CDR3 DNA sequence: TGTGCCAGCAGTTTTCACAGGGATAATCAGCCCCAGCATTTT.

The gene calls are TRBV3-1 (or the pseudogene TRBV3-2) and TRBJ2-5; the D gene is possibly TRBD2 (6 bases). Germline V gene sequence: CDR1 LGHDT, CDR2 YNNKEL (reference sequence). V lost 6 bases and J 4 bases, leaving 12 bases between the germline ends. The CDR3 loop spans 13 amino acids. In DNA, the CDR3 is TGTGCCAGCAGACCGGAGGGGAGAGAGACCCAGTACTTC. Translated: CASRPEGRETQYF.

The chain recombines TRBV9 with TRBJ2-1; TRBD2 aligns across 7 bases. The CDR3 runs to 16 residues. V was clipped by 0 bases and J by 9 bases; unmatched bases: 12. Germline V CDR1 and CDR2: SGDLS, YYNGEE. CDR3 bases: TGTGCCAGCAGCGTAGATTCAAGGGAGGGGAGTCGTGAGCAGTTCTTC. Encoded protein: CASSVDSREGSREQFF.

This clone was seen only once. The CDR3: CASSPPGLAGEQYF. The CDR3 DNA follows: TGTGCCAGCTCACCACCAGGTTTAGCGGGCGAGCAGTACTTC. This chain links TRBV18 with TRBJ2-7; 7 positions agree with TRBD2. Germline CDR1 and CDR2: KGHSH and LQKENI. CDR3 length: 14 residues. Trimming removed 0 bases from V and 6 bases from J; junction bases left unmatched: 5.

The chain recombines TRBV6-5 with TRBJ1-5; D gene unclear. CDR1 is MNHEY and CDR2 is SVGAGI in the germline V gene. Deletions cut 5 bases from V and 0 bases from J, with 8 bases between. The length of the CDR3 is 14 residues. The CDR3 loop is CASSLFYSNQPQHF. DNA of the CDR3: TGTGCCAGCAGTCTTTTCTATAGCAATCAGCCCCAGCATTTT.

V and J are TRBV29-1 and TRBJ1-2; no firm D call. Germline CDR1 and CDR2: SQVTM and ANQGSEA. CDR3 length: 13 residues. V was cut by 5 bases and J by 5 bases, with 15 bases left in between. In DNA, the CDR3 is TGCAGCGTTCTCGGGGAAAGCTCGTATGGCTACACCTTC. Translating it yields CSVLGESSYGYTF.

The CDR3 DNA reads as TGTGCCAGCAGCTTCCTGACAGGGGCTGATAACCTCTATGGCTACACCTTC. This gives the protein CASSFLTGADNLYGYTF. The chain has TRBV5-6 and TRBJ1-2; TRBD1 matches at 8 bases. V lost 2 bases and J lost 4; bases outside the gene matches: 13. The CDR3 is made up of 17 amino acids. Germline CDR1 and CDR2: SGHDT and YYEEEE. Filled out from reference TRBV5-6 and TRBJ1-2, the complete variable domain reads DAGVTQSPTHLIKTRGQQVTLRCSPKSGHDTVSWYQQALGQGPQFIFQYYEEEERQRGNFPDRFSGHQFPNYSSELNVNALLLGDSALYLCASSFLTGADNLYGYTFGSGTRLTVV.

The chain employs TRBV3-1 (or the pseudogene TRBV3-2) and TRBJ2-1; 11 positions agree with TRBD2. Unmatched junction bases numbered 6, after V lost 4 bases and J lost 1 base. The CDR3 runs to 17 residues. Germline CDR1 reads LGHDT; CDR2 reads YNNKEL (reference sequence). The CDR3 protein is CASSRIAGGPSYNEQFF. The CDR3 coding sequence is TGTGCCAGCAGCCGCATAGCGGGAGGGCCTTCCTACAATGAGCAGTTCTTC.

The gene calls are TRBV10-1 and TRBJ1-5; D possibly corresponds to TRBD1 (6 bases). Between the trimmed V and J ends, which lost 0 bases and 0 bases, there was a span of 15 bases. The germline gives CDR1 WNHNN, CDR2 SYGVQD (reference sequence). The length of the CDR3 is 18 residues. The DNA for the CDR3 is TGCGCCAGCAGTGAGTCACAGGGACAACCTTATAGCAATCAGCCCCAGCATTTT. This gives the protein CASSESQGQPYSNQPQHF.

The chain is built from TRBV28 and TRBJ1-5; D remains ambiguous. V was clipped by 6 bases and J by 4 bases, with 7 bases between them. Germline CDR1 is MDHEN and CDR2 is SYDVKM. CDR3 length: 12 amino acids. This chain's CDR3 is CASRRMNQPQHF. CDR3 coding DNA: TGTGCCAGCAGGCGAATGAATCAGCCCCAGCATTTT.

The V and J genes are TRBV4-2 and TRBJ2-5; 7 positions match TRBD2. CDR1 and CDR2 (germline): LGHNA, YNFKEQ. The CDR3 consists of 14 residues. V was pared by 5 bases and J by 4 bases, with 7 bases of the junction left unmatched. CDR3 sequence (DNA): TGTGCCAGCAGCTACCGCACGGGGGGAGAGACCCAGTACTTC. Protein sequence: CASSYRTGGETQYF.

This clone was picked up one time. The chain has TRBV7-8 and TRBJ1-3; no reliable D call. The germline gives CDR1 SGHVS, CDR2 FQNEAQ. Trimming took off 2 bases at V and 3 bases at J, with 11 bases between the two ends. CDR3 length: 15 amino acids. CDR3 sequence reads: CASSLRRAGGNTIYF. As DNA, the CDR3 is TGTGCCAGCAGCTTAAGGAGAGCGGGTGGAAACACCATATATTTT.